The clone carrying this T cell receptor beta chain was seen a handful of times. This entry belongs to a study of blood T cell repertoires in COVID-19. Study in general: The United States, Italy and Spain provided the acute and convalescent COVID-19 samples. The cDNA or gDNA used as material had been derived from T cells, B-cell-depleted T cells, or PBMCs.

The CDR3 consists of 18 residues. Produced via immunoSEQ multiplex PCR; TCRdb's table is partial and in-frame only. The profile covers about 95,000 clones, with under 90% appearing a single time and approximately 24% taken by the ten largest. The J gene is TRBJ2-2, the V gene TRBV21-1; the D call of TRBD1 is as the table states it, not checked on the DNA. TRBV21-1 is annotated as a pseudogene. The sequence came from a human donor in a cohort sampled during active COVID-19. The sequenced sample consisted of peripheral blood. As DNA, the CDR3 is TGTGCCAGCAGTTTCGACAGGGGGGACCTCGCGAACACCGGGGAGCTGTTTTTT. It encodes CASSFDRGDLANTGELFF.